These 5 T cell receptor beta chains share one sample of origin, sequenced in a study of response to subunit inactivated influenza vaccine. MiXCR was run by TCRdb on the RT-PCR reads, yielding one entry per CDR3 protein. The sample consists of hundreds of thousands of distinct CDR3 sequences, roughly 12% of them appearing once. The source was PBMCs from blood, collected on the day of vaccination. These receptors were obtained from a man in his forties or fifties who received an inactivated influenza vaccine.

The chain uses TRBV20-1 and TRBJ2-5; 8 nucleotides line up with TRBD1. Germline CDR1 reads DFQATT; CDR2 reads SNEGSKA (reference sequence). V lost 5 bases, J lost 1 base, and 6 bases stayed unmatched. CDR3 length equals 14 residues. The CDR3 nucleotides are TGCAGTGCTCGCCGGGACAGGACCCAAGAGACCCAGTACTTC. This codes for CSARRDRTQETQYF.

This clonotype came up a few times. This rearrangement joins TRBV7-2 to TRBJ2-7, with 11 bases matching TRBD2. V shed 4 bases and J 2 bases; nucleotides not matched to a gene: 7. The CDR3 is 16 amino acids. Germline V gene sequence: CDR1 SGHTA, CDR2 FQGNSA. CDR3 nucleotide sequence: TGTGCCAGCAGCTACAATCTAGCGGGGGGTACCTACGAGCAGTACTTC. Amino acids: CASSYNLAGGTYEQYF. Combining the CDR3 with reference TRBV7-2 and TRBJ2-7 gives the whole variable domain GAGVSQSPSNKVTEKGKDVELRCDPISGHTALYWYRQSLGQGLEFLIYFQGNSAPDKSGLPSDRFSAERTGGSVSTLTIQRTQQEDSAVYLCASSYNLAGGTYEQYFGPGTRLTVT.

The V gene is TRBV7-2, the J gene TRBJ2-1; maybe TRBD1 (5 bases). The ends were cut back, 4 bases at V and 0 bases at J, with 10 bases in the middle. This CDR3 is 15 amino acids long. CDR1 is SGHTA, CDR2 FQGNSA, per germline. CDR3 DNA sequence: TGTGCCAGCAGCTCCGCAAGGGGCTCCTACAATGAGCAGTTCTTC. Residues: CASSSARGSYNEQFF.

This clonotype occurred a few times. The V gene is TRBV7-2, the J gene TRBJ2-3, with D hard to call. CDR1 and CDR2 (germline): SGHTA, FQGNSA. V was shortened by 0 bases and J by 4 bases, with 8 bases between the two germline ends. This CDR3 has 14 amino acids. CDR3 nucleotide sequence: TGTGCCAGCAGCTTAGCTGGCTGGGCAGATACGCAGTATTTT. Encoded protein: CASSLAGWADTQYF. The full variable domain, its missing parts supplied by reference TRBV7-2 and TRBJ2-3, is GAGVSQSPSNKVTEKGKDVELRCDPISGHTALYWYRQSLGQGLEFLIYFQGNSAPDKSGLPSDRFSAERTGGSVSTLTIQRTQQEDSAVYLCASSLAGWADTQYFGPGTRLTVL.

In DNA, the CDR3 is TGTGCCAGCAGTTACTCAAGTGACAGGATACGGGAGCTGTTTTTT. Translation gives CASSYSSDRIRELFF. The chain recombines TRBV6-5 with TRBJ2-2, with a possible D match to TRBD1 (6 bases). Deletions cut 0 bases from V and 9 bases from J, with 14 bases between. Germline CDR1 is MNHEY and CDR2 is SVGAGI. CDR3 length: 15 amino acids.